This T cell receptor (beta chain) is drawn from a study of identical twins. Template switching (which added a universal primer site) was used, and cDNA carried unique molecular identifiers. In TCRdb, the 5' RACE reads were re-called with MiXCR into one record per CDR3 protein. This sample yields about 340,000 distinct CDR3 sequences, of which around 12% are seen a single time; just over 7% belongs to the top ten. Whole-study results and caveats: Insertions were reduced in abundant cord blood beta clonotypes but not in memory repertoires. In monozygotic twins, models underestimated the sharing of out-of-frame TCR alpha.

Healthy Caucasians made up all donors. On this clonotype: Antigen specificity is unknown.

The CDR3 has 15 amino acids. The ends were cut back, 9 bases at V and 1 base at J, with 15 bases in the middle. CDR1 is ENHRY and CDR2 is SYGVKD in the germline V gene. The same specimen was also included in a second study, on yellow fever vaccine responses in identical twins.

The receptor's source is a woman aged 18-29 years in good health. The chain recombines TRBV10-3 with TRBJ2-2, with D perhaps matching TRBD1 (6 bases). The sample consisted of CD8+ T cells sorted from blood. The CDR3 nucleotides are TGTGCCATTCCCAGGACAGAAATGAACACCGGGGAGCTGTTTTTT. Its translation: CAIPRTEMNTGELFF.